These 27 T cell receptor beta chains were sequenced from one sample in a study of blood T cell repertoires in COVID-19. Libraries were prepared by immunoSEQ multiplex PCR; TCRdb keeps only in-frame clonotypes and omits some of them. The table records 300,000 to 400,000 clones, 70% to 90% of them present only once. The material sequenced was PBMCs or T cells enriched from blood (not recorded which). The receptors stem from a woman aged 40 to 50 with acute COVID-19.

The V gene is TRBV6-5, the J gene TRBJ2-7; TRBD1 might be the D (6 bases). V was trimmed by 5 bases and J by 4 bases, leaving 9 bases between them. CDR1 and CDR2 from the germline V gene are MNHEY and SVGAGI. The CDR3 is 12 amino acids. CDR3 DNA: TGTGCCAGCAGTCGGGACAAATACGAGCAGTACTTC. This codes for CASSRDKYEQYF.

J is TRBJ2-3 and V is TRBV3-1 (or the pseudogene TRBV3-2); D remains unclear. This CDR3 is 15 amino acids long. With 5 bases removed from V and 2 bases from J, the gap between germline ends came to 14 bases. The germline V gene has CDR1 LGHDT and CDR2 YNNKEL (reference sequence). The CDR3 region is CASSDPGSSTDTQYF. The DNA for the CDR3 is TGTGCCAGCAGCGATCCCGGGTCCTCCACAGATACGCAGTATTTT.

The gene calls are TRBV6-2 or TRBV6-3 and TRBJ2-1; D is undetermined. CDR1 is MNHEY, CDR2 SVGEGT, per germline. There are 11 residues in the CDR3. The V end lost 4 bases, the J end lost 9 bases, and 7 bases lay between the germline ends. DNA of the CDR3: TGTGCCAGCAGTTCGGGTGGTGAGCAGTTCTTC. Its protein product is CASSSGGEQFF.

This clone was counted a few times. This sample also contains other DNA sequences that code for the same CDR3. The chain joins TRBV28 to TRBJ2-2; TRBD2 matches 9 bases. Trimming took 5 bases from V and 7 from J; bases not matched to a gene: 17. The germline gives CDR1 MDHEN, CDR2 SYDVKM. The CDR3 runs 18 residues. CDR3 sequence (DNA): TGTGCCAGCAGTCCCTCTGGGGCGGGAGGGCCTGGAGGCGGGGAGCTGTTTTTT. Its protein product is CASSPSGAGGPGGGELFF.

This clone was seen only once. The chain has TRBV21-1 and TRBJ1-2; TRBD1, the D gene given by the table, was not confirmed from the DNA. TRBV21-1 is a documented pseudogene. The CDR3 loop spans 17 amino acids. CDR3: CASSKKPGDRVNYGYTF. DNA for the CDR3: TGTGCCAGCAGCAAAAAACCCGGTGACAGGGTAAACTATGGCTACACCTTC.

The rearrangement joins TRBV20-1 to TRBJ1-2, with D hard to call. V gave up 3 bases and J gave up 8 bases, with 16 bases separating them. The germline V gene encodes CDR1 DFQATT and CDR2 SNEGSKA (reference sequence). The CDR3 spans 13 residues. CDR3 residues: CSASFQGGRGYTF. Here the CDR3 DNA reads TGCAGTGCTAGTTTCCAAGGAGGCAGAGGCTACACCTTC.

This clone has just one count. The chain combines TRBV5-8 with TRBJ1-5; maybe TRBD1 (6 bases). CDR3 length equals 15 residues. V was pared by 5 bases and J by 2 bases, with 14 bases between. Germline CDR1 and CDR2: SGHTS and YDEGEE. CDR3 DNA: TGTGCCAGCAGGGCCACAGGGATGGGCAATCAGCCCCAGCATTTT. This codes for CASRATGMGNQPQHF.

The chain recombines TRBV20-1 with TRBJ2-7, with D possibly matching TRBD1 (5 bases). This CDR3 comprises 13 residues. The V and J ends lost 3 bases and 5 bases respectively, with 14 bases between them. Germline-derived CDR1 and CDR2 are DFQATT and SNEGSKA (reference sequence). CDR3 nucleotide sequence: TGCAGTGCTAGTCCTGGGGCAATCGACGAGCAGTACTTC. Its translation is CSASPGAIDEQYF.

The gene calls are TRBV24-1 and TRBJ1-2; 7 positions agree with TRBD1. Germline V gene data show CDR1 as KGHDR and CDR2 as SFDVKD. The V segment lost 0 bases and the J segment 8 bases; nucleotides outside the gene matches: 8. The CDR3 extends over 15 amino acids. The CDR3 protein is CATSDLRETGLGYTF. The CDR3 bases are TGTGCCACCAGTGATTTGCGGGAGACAGGGCTGGGCTACACCTTC.

This clone was seen once. The chain combines TRBV28 with TRBJ1-1; weak D call: TRBD1 (5 bases). Germline V gene data show CDR1 as MDHEN and CDR2 as SYDVKM. Trimming stripped 3 bases from V and 3 bases from J, with 8 bases between. This CDR3 region has 13 residues. The CDR3 loop reads CASSLSGYTEAFF. In DNA, the CDR3 is TGTGCCAGCAGTTTGTCAGGGTACACTGAAGCTTTCTTT.

This clone was observed a single time. The chain joins TRBV11-1 to TRBJ2-1; 10 bases agree with TRBD2. CDR1 and CDR2 from the germline V gene are SGHAT and FQDESV (reference sequence). V gave up 4 bases and J gave up 5 bases; unmatched junction bases: 8. The CDR3 length is 16 residues. The CDR3 DNA reads as TGTGCCAGCAGCTACCTACTAGCGGGGAAACACAATGAGCAGTTCTTC. Translation gives CASSYLLAGKHNEQFF.

The rearrangement joins TRBV18 to TRBJ2-2; no clear D gene. Germline CDR1 and CDR2: KGHSH and LQKENI. Trimming took off 3 bases at V and 3 bases at J, with 11 bases between the two ends. This CDR3 spans 15 amino acids. The CDR3 protein is CASSPKRLDTGELFF. Written as DNA, the CDR3 is TGTGCCAGCTCACCGAAAAGACTCGACACCGGGGAGCTGTTTTTT.

The chain is built from TRBV29-1 and TRBJ1-2; D is perhaps TRBD1 (5 bases). V was cut by 7 bases and J by 6 bases, with 18 bases left in between. Germline assignment: CDR1 SQVTM and CDR2 ANQGSEA. The CDR3 is 13 residues long. The DNA for the CDR3 is TGCAGCGCAACCTATCGTGCAGGGAATGGCTACACCTTC. Its protein is CSATYRAGNGYTF.

The chain joins TRBV11-1 to TRBJ2-2, with 8 bases lining up with TRBD1. Germline CDR1 reads SGHAT; CDR2 reads FQDESV (reference sequence). With V trimmed by 4 bases and J by 0 bases, 1 base remained unmatched. The CDR3 covers 15 residues. CDR3 nucleotide sequence: TGTGCCAGCAGCTCGACAGGGGCGAACACCGGGGAGCTGTTTTTT. Its translation: CASSSTGANTGELFF.

This clone was detected once. V is TRBV18 and J is TRBJ2-2; D gene unclear. The CDR3 spans 12 residues. CDR1 and CDR2 from the germline V gene are KGHSH and LQKENI. The ends were cut back, 3 bases at V and 7 bases at J, with 6 bases in the middle. The chain's CDR3 is CASSPRIGELFF. CDR3 in DNA: TGTGCCAGCTCACCGCGCATCGGGGAGCTGTTTTTT.

The CDR3 nucleotides read TGCGCCAGCAGCCTCCAGGGTAGCTCAGCCGAGCAGTACTTC. Its protein is CASSLQGSSAEQYF. The chain has TRBV5-1 and TRBJ2-7; perhaps TRBD1 as D (5 bases). Germline V gene sequence: CDR1 SGHRS, CDR2 YFSETQ. Trimming took off 4 bases at V and 6 bases at J, with 17 bases between the two ends. The CDR3 length is 14 residues.

This chain connects TRBV5-1 to TRBJ2-7; D uncertain. Per the germline V gene, CDR1 is SGHRS and CDR2 is YFSETQ. Trimming cost V 4 bases and J 4 bases, with 6 bases left between them. CDR3 length: 11 residues. The CDR3 protein is CASSVGYEQYF. The CDR3 DNA follows: TGCGCCAGCAGCGTCGGTTACGAGCAGTACTTC.

This rearrangement joins TRBV7-3 to TRBJ2-1, with 11 bases that match TRBD2. With V trimmed by 5 bases and J by 7 bases, 7 bases remained unmatched. Germline V gives CDR1 SGHTA, CDR2 FQGTGA. CDR3 length: 15 residues. Written as DNA, the CDR3 is TGTGCCAGCAGCACAGGGACTAGCGGTTTTAATGAGCAGTTCTTC. Translated, it gives CASSTGTSGFNEQFF.

Remarks on this clone: Because the CDR3's place on the DNA is in doubt, the DNA is left out and the CDR3 is given as listed by TCRdb. J is TRBJ2-1 and V is TRBV2; the D segment call TRBD2 is taken from the table without a DNA check. Both ends counted, the CDR3 spans 13 residues. CDR1 is SNHLY and CDR2 is FYNNEI in the germline V gene. CDR3 sequence reads: CASILEVGNEQFF.

The gene calls are TRBV18 and TRBJ2-2, with D maybe TRBD2 (6 bases). Trimming left V 2 bases short and J 5 bases short, with 15 bases between. CDR1 is KGHSH and CDR2 is LQKENI in the germline V gene. This CDR3 contains 16 residues. CDR3 sequence reads: CASSPGGSWTTGELFF. The DNA for the CDR3 is TGTGCCAGCTCACCAGGAGGGTCATGGACAACCGGGGAGCTGTTTTTT.

The J gene is TRBJ1-5, the V gene TRBV7-2, with a possible D match to TRBD1 (6 bases). Trimming pared 1 base from V and 6 bases from J, leaving 16 bases between. The CDR3 length is 16 residues. CDR1 is SGHTA and CDR2 is FQGNSA in the germline V gene. CDR3 in amino acids: CASSLVTGGAGQPQHF. In DNA, the CDR3 is TGTGCCAGCAGCTTAGTTACGGGGGGCGCGGGTCAGCCCCAGCATTTT.

This sequence joins TRBV7-2 and TRBJ1-3, with 11 bases fitting TRBD1. This CDR3 contains 19 residues. The V segment lost 2 bases and the J segment 3 bases; nucleotides outside the gene matches: 12. Germline CDR1 SGHTA, CDR2 FQGNSA. CDR3 sequence (DNA): TGTGCCAGCAGCTTAAGAAGAGAGGACAGGGGGCTATTTGGAAACACCATATATTTT. The encoded protein is CASSLRREDRGLFGNTIYF. The full variable domain, in which reference TRBV7-2 and TRBJ1-3 provide the parts outside the CDR3, is GAGVSQSPSNKVTEKGKDVELRCDPISGHTALYWYRQSLGQGLEFLIYFQGNSAPDKSGLPSDRFSAERTGGSVSTLTIQRTQQEDSAVYLCASSLRREDRGLFGNTIYFGEGSWLTVV.

This clone showed up just a few times. The chain links TRBV4-3 to TRBJ2-1; D unclear. Trimming left V 4 bases short and J 1 base short, with 11 bases between. The CDR3 runs 15 residues. CDR1 LGHNA and CDR2 YSLEER come from the germline V gene. The CDR3 DNA reads TGCGCCAGCAGCCCCTATCTTGGTTCCTACAATGAGCAGTTCTTC. Its translation is CASSPYLGSYNEQFF.

This clone was observed a single time. The rearrangement uses TRBV7-2 and TRBJ1-1, with D maybe TRBD1 (5 bases). Germline V gene sequence: CDR1 SGHTA, CDR2 FQGNSA. Trimming removed 4 bases from V and 4 bases from J, with 10 bases in between. This CDR3 has 13 amino acids. CDR3 DNA sequence: TGTGCCAGCAGCTATCGACAGAGCACTGAAGCTTTCTTT. It codes for CASSYRQSTEAFF.

The chain has TRBV27 and TRBJ2-6, with 8 nucleotides matching TRBD2. CDR3 length equals 18 residues. The J segment lost 3 bases and the V segment lost 3 bases, leaving 10 bases of the junction unmatched. Per the germline V gene, CDR1 is MNHEY and CDR2 is SMNVEV (reference sequence). In DNA, the CDR3 is TGTGCCAGCAGTTTTGGGGGCCTCCGGGAGGGTGGGGCCAACGTCCTGACTTTC. Translation gives CASSFGGLREGGANVLTF.

The chain combines TRBV28 with TRBJ2-3, with 9 nucleotides matching TRBD2. This CDR3 region has 15 residues. The germline V gene encodes CDR1 MDHEN and CDR2 SYDVKM. With V trimmed by 2 bases and J by 5 bases, 5 bases remained unmatched. The CDR3 loop is CASSLAGGVEDTQYF. CDR3 nucleotide sequence: TGTGCCAGCAGTTTAGCGGGAGGGGTGGAAGATACGCAGTATTTT.

This sequence joins TRBV27 and TRBJ2-3; TRBD2 agrees at 9 bases. With V trimmed by 2 bases and J by 7 bases, 13 bases remained unmatched. Germline CDR1 MNHEY, CDR2 SMNVEV (reference sequence). This CDR3 is built from 17 residues. The CDR3 nucleotides are TGTGCCAGCAGTTTAACGACTAGCGGAGACCCTTGTCATACGCAGTATTTT. The encoded protein is CASSLTTSGDPCHTQYF.